This T cell receptor (beta chain) derives from a study of cytomegalovirus exposure and HLA in healthy donors. PCR primers comprised 60 Vbeta and 13 Jbeta primers. Generated by immunoSEQ multiplex PCR, the TCRdb table keeps only in-frame clones and is missing some. The profile shows some 190,000 clones, about four fifths of them singletons. This clone showed up just a few times. This CDR3 contains 13 residues. V gave up 3 bases and J gave up 1 base, with 8 bases separating them. Germline V gene data show CDR1 as SGHRS and CDR2 as YFSETQ. Material for sequencing was PBMCs. The chain combines TRBV5-1 with TRBJ2-7; no reliable D call. This TCR came from a man aged 18 to 29 in good health and CMV-seronegative. CDR3 sequence: CASSSTLSYEQYF. The CDR3, as DNA: TGCGCCAGCAGCTCAACTTTATCCTACGAGCAGTACTTC.